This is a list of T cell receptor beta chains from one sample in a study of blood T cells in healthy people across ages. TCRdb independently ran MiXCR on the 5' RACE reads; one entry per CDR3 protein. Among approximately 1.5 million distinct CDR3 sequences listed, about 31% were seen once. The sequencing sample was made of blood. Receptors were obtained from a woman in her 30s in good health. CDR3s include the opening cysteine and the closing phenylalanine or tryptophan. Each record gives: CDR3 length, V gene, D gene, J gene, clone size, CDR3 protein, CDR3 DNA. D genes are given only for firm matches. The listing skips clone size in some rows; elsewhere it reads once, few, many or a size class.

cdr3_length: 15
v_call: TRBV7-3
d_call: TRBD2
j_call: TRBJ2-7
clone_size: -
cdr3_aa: CASSLSTSLEGEQYF
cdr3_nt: TGTGCCAGCAGCCTGTCGACTAGCTTGGAGGGTGAGCAGTACTTC

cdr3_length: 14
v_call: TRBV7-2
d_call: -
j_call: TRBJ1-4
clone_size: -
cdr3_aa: CASSPQGRQEKQFF
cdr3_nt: TGTGCCAGCAGCCCCCAGGGACGGCAAGAAAAACAGTTTTTT

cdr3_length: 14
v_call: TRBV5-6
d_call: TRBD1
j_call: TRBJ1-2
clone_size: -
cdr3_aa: CASNLQGRNYGYTF
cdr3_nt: TGTGCCAGCAACCTACAGGGGAGAAACTATGGCTACACCTTC

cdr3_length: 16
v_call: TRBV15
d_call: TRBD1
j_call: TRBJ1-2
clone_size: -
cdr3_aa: CATSVQDREYLYGYTF
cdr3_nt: TGTGCCACCAGCGTCCAGGACAGGGAATATCTCTATGGCTACACCTTC

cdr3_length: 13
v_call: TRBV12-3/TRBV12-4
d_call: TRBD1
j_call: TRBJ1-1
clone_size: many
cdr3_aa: CASSPRQGAEAFF
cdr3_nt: TGTGCCAGCAGTCCGAGACAGGGTGCTGAAGCTTTCTTT

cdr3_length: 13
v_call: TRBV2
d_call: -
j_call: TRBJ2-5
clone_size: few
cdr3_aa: CASNRDRQETQYF
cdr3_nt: TGTGCCAGCAACCGGGACCGCCAAGAGACCCAGTACTTC

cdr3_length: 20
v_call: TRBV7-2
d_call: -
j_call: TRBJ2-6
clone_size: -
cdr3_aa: CASSPRTRQRIRSGANVLTF
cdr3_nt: TGTGCCAGCAGCCCCCGGACTCGACAGAGGATCCGCTCTGGGGCCAACGTCCTGACTTTC

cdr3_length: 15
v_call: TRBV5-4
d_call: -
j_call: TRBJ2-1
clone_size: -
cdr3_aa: CASTTSGSFYNEQFF
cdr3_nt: TGTGCCAGCACCACCAGCGGGTCCTTCTACAATGAGCAGTTCTTC

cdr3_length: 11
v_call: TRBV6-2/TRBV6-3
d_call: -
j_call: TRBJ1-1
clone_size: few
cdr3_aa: CASSYSAGAFF
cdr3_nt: TGTGCCAGCAGTTACAGCGCCGGAGCTTTCTTT

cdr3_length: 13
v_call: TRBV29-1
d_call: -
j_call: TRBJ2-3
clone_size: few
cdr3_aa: CSLIQGPTDTQYF
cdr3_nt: TGCAGCCTTATACAGGGTCCCACAGATACGCAGTATTTT

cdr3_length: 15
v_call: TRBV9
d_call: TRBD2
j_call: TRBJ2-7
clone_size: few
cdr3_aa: CASSVYSGASYEQYF
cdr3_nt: TGTGCCAGCAGCGTCTATAGCGGGGCGTCCTACGAGCAGTACTTC

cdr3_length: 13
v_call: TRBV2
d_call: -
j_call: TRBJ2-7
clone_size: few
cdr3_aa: CASSGLLGATKYF
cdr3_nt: TGTGCCAGCAGTGGACTACTAGGGGCTACGAAGTACTTC

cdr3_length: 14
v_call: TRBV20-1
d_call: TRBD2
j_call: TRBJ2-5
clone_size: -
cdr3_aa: CSAPPSGGLETQYF
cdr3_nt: TGCAGTGCCCCCCCCAGCGGGGGATTAGAGACCCAGTACTTC

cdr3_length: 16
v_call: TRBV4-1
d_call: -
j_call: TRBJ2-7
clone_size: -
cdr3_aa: CASSQDPVAHSYEQYF
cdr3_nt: TGCGCCAGCAGCCAAGATCCGGTAGCGCACTCCTACGAGCAGTACTTC

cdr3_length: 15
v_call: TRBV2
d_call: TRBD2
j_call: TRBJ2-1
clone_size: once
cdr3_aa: CASSARTSGNNEQFF
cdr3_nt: TGTGCCAGCAGTGCTCGGACTAGCGGGAACAATGAGCAGTTCTTC

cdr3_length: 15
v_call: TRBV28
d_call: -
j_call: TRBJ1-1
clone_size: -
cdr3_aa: CASSLRAAYDTEAFF
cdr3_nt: TGTGCCAGCAGTTTAAGGGCGGCCTACGACACTGAAGCTTTCTTT

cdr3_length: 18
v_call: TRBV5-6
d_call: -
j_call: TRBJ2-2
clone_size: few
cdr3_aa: CASSLAGDRSLNTGEPFF
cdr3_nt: TGTGCCAGCAGCTTGGCCGGAGACAGATCCCTAAACACCGGGGAGCCGTTTTTT

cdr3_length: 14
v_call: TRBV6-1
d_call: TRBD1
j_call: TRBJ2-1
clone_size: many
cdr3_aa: CASSRDREYNEQFF
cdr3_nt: TGTGCCAGCAGCCGGGACAGGGAGTACAATGAGCAGTTCTTC

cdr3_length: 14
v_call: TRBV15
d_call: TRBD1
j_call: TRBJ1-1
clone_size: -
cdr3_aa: CATSQQGQGTEAFF
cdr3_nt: TGTGCCACCAGCCAACAAGGACAGGGCACTGAAGCTTTCTTT

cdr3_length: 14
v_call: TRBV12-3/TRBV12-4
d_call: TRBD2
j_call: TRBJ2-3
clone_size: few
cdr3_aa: CASSPLSRREHQYF
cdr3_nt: TGTGCCAGCAGTCCCCTATCACGGCGGGAGCATCAGTATTTT

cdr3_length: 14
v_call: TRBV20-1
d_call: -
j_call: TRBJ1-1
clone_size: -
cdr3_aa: CSASIAGVRTEAFF
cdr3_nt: TGCAGTGCTAGTATCGCAGGGGTTCGGACTGAAGCTTTCTTT

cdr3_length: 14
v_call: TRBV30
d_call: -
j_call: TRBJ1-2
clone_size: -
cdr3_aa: CAWGRGRQTYGYTF
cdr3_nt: TGTGCCTGGGGCAGAGGAAGGCAGACCTATGGCTACACCTTC

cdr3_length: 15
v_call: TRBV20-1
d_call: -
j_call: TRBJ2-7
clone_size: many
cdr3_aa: CSARQGLGSSYEQYF
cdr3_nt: TGCAGTGCCCGTCAGGGACTTGGAAGCTCCTACGAGCAGTACTTC

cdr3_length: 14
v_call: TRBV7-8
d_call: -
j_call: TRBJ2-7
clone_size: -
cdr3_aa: CASSSGTPGDEQYF
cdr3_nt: TGTGCCAGCAGCTCCGGGACGCCCGGAGACGAGCAGTACTTC

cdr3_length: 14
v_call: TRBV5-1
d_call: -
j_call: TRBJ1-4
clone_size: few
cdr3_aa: CASSLSGDREKLFF
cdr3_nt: TGCGCCAGCAGCCTTAGCGGGGACCGGGAAAAACTGTTTTTT

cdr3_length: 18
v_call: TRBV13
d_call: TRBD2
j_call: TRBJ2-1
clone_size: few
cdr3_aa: CASTPSFLAGVPGNEQFF
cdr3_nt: TGTGCCAGCACCCCTTCCTTCCTAGCGGGAGTTCCTGGGAATGAGCAGTTCTTC

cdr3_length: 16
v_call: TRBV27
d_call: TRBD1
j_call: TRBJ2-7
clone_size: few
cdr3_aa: CASSRPLGTGTYEQYF
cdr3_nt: TGTGCCAGCAGTCGCCCCTTGGGGACAGGGACCTACGAGCAGTACTTC

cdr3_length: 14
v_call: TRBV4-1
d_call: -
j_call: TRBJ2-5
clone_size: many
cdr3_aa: CASSPPSRGETQYF
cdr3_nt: TGCGCCAGCAGCCCCCCCTCCAGGGGAGAGACCCAGTACTTC

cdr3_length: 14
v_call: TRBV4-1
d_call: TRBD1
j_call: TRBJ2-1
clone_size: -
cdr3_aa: CASSQPLQGDEQFF
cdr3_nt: TGCGCCAGCAGCCAACCATTACAGGGGGATGAGCAGTTCTTC

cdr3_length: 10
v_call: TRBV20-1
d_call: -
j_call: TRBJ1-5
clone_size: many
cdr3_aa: CSASDQPQHF
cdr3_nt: TGCAGTGCTAGCGATCAGCCCCAGCATTTT

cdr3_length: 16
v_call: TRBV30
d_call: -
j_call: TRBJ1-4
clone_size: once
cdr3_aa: CAWRFGGIATNEKLFF
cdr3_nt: TGTGCCTGGAGATTTGGAGGAATTGCAACTAATGAAAAACTGTTTTTT

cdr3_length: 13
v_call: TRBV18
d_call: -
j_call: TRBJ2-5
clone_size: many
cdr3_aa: CASSPDGEETQYF
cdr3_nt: TGTGCCAGCTCACCTGATGGGGAAGAGACCCAGTACTTC

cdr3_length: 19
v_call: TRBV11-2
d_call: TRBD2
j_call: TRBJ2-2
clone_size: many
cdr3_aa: CASSSSISGGRAYTGELFF
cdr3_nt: TGTGCCAGCAGCTCATCAATTAGCGGGGGGCGGGCCTACACCGGGGAGCTGTTTTTT

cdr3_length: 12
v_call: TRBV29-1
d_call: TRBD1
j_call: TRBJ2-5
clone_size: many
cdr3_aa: CSVDRGEETQYF
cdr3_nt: TGCAGCGTGGACAGGGGAGAAGAGACCCAGTACTTC

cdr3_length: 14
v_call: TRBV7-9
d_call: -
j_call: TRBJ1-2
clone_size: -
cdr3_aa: CASSSGTNNYGYTF
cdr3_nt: TGTGCCAGCAGCTCCGGGACAAATAACTATGGCTACACCTTC

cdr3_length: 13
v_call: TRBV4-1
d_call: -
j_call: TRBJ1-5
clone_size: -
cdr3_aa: CASSQSSNQPQHF
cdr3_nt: TGCGCCAGCAGCCAATCTAGCAATCAGCCCCAGCATTTT

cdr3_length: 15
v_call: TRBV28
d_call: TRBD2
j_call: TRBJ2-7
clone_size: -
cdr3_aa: CASSPRGGFGYEQYF
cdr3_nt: TGTGCCAGCAGTCCACGGGGGGGCTTCGGTTACGAGCAGTACTTC

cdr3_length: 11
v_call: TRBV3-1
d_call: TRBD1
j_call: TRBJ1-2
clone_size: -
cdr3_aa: CATQGGFGYTF
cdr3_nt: TGTGCCACCCAGGGGGGGTTTGGCTACACCTTC

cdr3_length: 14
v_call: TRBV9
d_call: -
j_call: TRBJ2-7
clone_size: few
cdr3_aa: CASSVAQGSYEQYF
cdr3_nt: TGTGCCAGCAGCGTAGCTCAGGGGTCCTACGAGCAGTACTTC

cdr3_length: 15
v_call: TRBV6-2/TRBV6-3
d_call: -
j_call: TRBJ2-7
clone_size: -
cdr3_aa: CASSYSRGPTYEQYF
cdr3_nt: TGTGCCAGCAGTTACTCCCGGGGGCCAACCTACGAGCAGTACTTC

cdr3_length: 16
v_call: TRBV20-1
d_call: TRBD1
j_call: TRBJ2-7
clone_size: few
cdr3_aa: CSVSSDRGRRAYEQYF
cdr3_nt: TGCAGTGTATCATCCGACAGGGGGCGCAGAGCCTACGAGCAGTACTTC

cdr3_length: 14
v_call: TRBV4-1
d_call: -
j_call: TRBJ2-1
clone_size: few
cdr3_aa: CASSQVFNRGEQFF
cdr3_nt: TGCGCCAGCAGCCAAGTGTTTAATCGGGGGGAGCAGTTCTTC

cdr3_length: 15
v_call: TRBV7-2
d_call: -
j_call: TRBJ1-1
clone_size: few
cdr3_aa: CASRIGWGRDTEAFF
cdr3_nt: TGTGCCAGCAGGATAGGGTGGGGGAGAGACACTGAAGCTTTCTTT

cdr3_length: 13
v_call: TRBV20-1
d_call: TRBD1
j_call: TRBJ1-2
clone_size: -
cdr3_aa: CSAGTGDNYGYTF
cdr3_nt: TGCAGTGCGGGGACAGGGGATAACTATGGCTACACCTTC

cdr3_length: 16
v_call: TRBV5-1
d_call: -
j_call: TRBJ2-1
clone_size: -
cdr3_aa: CASSFGGGGRYNEQFF
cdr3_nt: TGCGCCAGCAGCTTTGGGGGAGGAGGGAGATACAATGAGCAGTTCTTC

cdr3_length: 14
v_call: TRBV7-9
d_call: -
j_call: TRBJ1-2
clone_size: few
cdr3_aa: CASSLDSTNYGYTF
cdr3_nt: TGTGCCAGCAGCTTAGACAGTACTAACTATGGCTACACCTTC

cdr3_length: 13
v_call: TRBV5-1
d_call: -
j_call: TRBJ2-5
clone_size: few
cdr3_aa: CASSLAARETQYF
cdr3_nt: TGCGCCAGCAGCTTGGCCGCGAGAGAGACCCAGTACTTC

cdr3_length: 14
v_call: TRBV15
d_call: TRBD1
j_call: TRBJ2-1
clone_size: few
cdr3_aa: CATTLDRAYNEQFF
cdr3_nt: TGTGCCACCACCTTGGACAGGGCCTACAATGAGCAGTTCTTC

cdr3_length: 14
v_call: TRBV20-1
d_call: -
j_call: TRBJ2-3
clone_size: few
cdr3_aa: CSAHSSVSTDTQYF
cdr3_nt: TGCAGTGCTCACTCTAGCGTCAGCACAGATACGCAGTATTTT

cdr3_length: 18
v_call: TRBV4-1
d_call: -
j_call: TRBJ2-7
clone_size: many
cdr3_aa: CASSPSPGLASPSYEQYF
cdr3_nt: TGCGCCAGCAGCCCGAGCCCTGGACTGGCTAGCCCCTCCTACGAGCAGTACTTC

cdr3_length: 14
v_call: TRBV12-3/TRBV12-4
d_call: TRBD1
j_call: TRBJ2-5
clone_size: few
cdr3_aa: CASSDTGVWETQYF
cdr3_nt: TGTGCCAGCAGTGATACAGGGGTTTGGGAGACCCAGTACTTC

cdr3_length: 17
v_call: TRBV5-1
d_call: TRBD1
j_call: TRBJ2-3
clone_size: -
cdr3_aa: CASSPLSSGGTGDTQYF
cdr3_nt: TGCGCCAGCAGCCCGCTTTCTAGCGGCGGGACAGGGGATACGCAGTATTTT